These 9 T cell receptor beta chains were sequenced from one sample in a study of T cell changes during pregnancy in multiple sclerosis. Sequencing used immunoSEQ multiplex PCR; TCRdb keeps in-frame clones, though not all of them. The table lists 50,000 to 65,000 clones, under 95% of them singletons. Sequences were derived from CD8+ T cells from peripheral blood mononuclear cells, sampled before pregnancy. All receptors derive from a female donor with multiple sclerosis, enrolled in a pregnancy study.

In this sample, this clone turned up once. The CDR3 nucleotides are TGTGCCATCAGTCGGACAGGGGCGAGTTCACCCCTCCACTTT. It codes for CAISRTGASSPLHF. The V gene is TRBV10-3, the J gene TRBJ1-6; 9 nucleotides line up with TRBD1. V shed 5 bases, J shed 9 bases, and the junction held 5 bases outside the gene matches. In germline, CDR1 is ENHRY, CDR2 SYGVKD. CDR3 size: 14 residues.

J is TRBJ2-7 and V is TRBV5-4; D possibly corresponds to TRBD2 (6 bases). This CDR3 has 12 amino acids. V was clipped by 1 base and J by 6 bases, with 8 bases between them. CDR1 is SGHNT and CDR2 is YYREEE in the germline V gene (reference sequence). The CDR3 nucleotides read TGTGCCAGCAGCTTGTGGAGGGCCGAGCAGTACTTC. Translation gives CASSLWRAEQYF.

In this sample, this clone turned up once. The genes are TRBV7-9 and TRBJ1-1; no clear D gene. Germline loops: CDR1 SEHNR, CDR2 FQNEAQ (reference sequence). The CDR3 runs 17 residues. The germline V and J ends were trimmed by 3 bases and 0 bases, with 17 bases remaining between them. The CDR3 region has the DNA TGTGCCAGCAGCTTCCAGGCGGGAGGGCCCCTGAACACTGAAGCTTTCTTT. Translated: CASSFQAGGPLNTEAFF.

This rearrangement joins TRBV6-4 to TRBJ2-1; 10 bases line up with TRBD2. V lost 0 bases to trimming and J lost 10 bases; unmatched junction nucleotides: 6. Looked up from germline, CDR1 is MRHNA and CDR2 is SNTAGT. CDR3 length: 15 residues. CDR3 nucleotides: TGTGCCAGCAGTGACTCGAGCGGGGGGGCCCCCGAGCAGTTCTTC. Protein: CASSDSSGGAPEQFF.

This sequence joins TRBV29-1 and TRBJ2-3; a possible D gene is TRBD2 (6 bases). Germline CDR1 and CDR2: SQVTM and ANQGSEA. Trimming pared 3 bases from V and 3 bases from J, leaving 13 bases between. The length of the CDR3 is 14 residues. CDR3 DNA: TGCAGCGTTGAGACTAGTATAGTAACAGATACGCAGTATTTT. Its protein product is CSVETSIVTDTQYF.

This chain uses TRBV19 with TRBJ1-2; D uncertain. Trimming took off 1 base at V and 2 bases at J, with 8 bases between the two ends. The V gene's germline CDR1 is LNHDA and CDR2 SQIVND (reference sequence). CDR3 length: 14 residues. This CDR3 is CASSIGWENYGYTF. CDR3 coding DNA: TGTGCCAGTAGTATAGGATGGGAGAACTATGGCTACACCTTC.

The chain recombines TRBV9 with TRBJ2-1, with D perhaps matching TRBD2 (5 bases). CDR1 and CDR2 from the germline V gene are SGDLS and YYNGEE. Trimming removed 5 bases at V and 10 bases at J, with 13 bases between. The length of the CDR3 is 12 residues. The CDR3 sequence is CASSHRTGEQFF. CDR3 coding DNA: TGTGCCAGCAGTCATCGGACGGGAGAGCAGTTCTTC.

The CDR3 DNA reads TGTGCCATCAGTTTTATAGCGGAAAGCTCCTACAATGAGCAGTTCTTC. Translated, it gives CAISFIAESSYNEQFF. The chain carries TRBV10-3 and TRBJ2-1; possible D gene TRBD2, 6 bases. Trimming pared 5 bases from V and 0 bases from J, leaving 14 bases between. Germline V gene data show CDR1 as ENHRY and CDR2 as SYGVKD. The CDR3 is 16 residues long.

This chain connects TRBV4-1 to TRBJ2-7; a weak D match, TRBD1 (5 bases). The CDR3 totals 14 residues. CDR1 is MGHRA, CDR2 YSYEKL, per germline. V lost 3 bases and J 3 bases, leaving 12 bases between the germline ends. In DNA, the CDR3 is TGCGCCAGCAGCCAGAACCAGGGATTCTACGAGCAGTACTTC. Its protein product is CASSQNQGFYEQYF.